This TCR beta chain was observed in a study of radiation and T cells in renal cell carcinoma. The study's findings and limits: In blood, top tumor clones expanded by 2 weeks, shrinking by 4. Pretreatment tumor biopsies were lacking, so baseline clonotypes are unknown.

Repertoires were generated with immunoSEQ multiplex PCR, while TCRdb's copy carries only in-frame clones and drops some. The repertoire holds more than 100,000 clones, with around nine tenths as singletons. Points on this clone: The antigen is not known.

Time point described: blood 2 weeks post-SBRT. Documented treatment: 15 Gy SBRT to primary tumor, nephrectomy 4 weeks later. The tumor was a clear cell renal cell carcinoma. The trim removed 0 bases at V and 4 bases at J, leaving 11 bases unmatched. Germline CDR1 reads ENHRY; CDR2 reads SYGVKD. The CDR3 is 18 amino acids. The V and J genes are TRBV10-3 and TRBJ2-1, with 8 bases matching TRBD2. The receptor's source is a woman aged 70-85 years with renal cell carcinoma. The source was blood, collected from a patient whose treatment included radiotherapy and nephrectomy. CDR3 DNA sequence: TGTGCCATCAGTGAGTCGGGAGCGGGGGTATCTAATTACAATGAGCAGTTCTTC. Translation gives CAISESGAGVSNYNEQFF.